This TCR beta chain comes out of a study of CD4+ T cells in melanoma. Overall study findings and caveats: Reportedly, melanoma neoantigen-specific CD4+ T cells showed varied differentiation states. A reported correlation linked neoantigen-specific CD4+ T cells to CD8+, macrophage and B cell function.

CDR3 size: 16 residues. V lost 5 bases to trimming and J lost 8 bases; unmatched junction nucleotides: 17. The germline V gene encodes CDR1 SGHVS and CDR2 FNYEAQ. The protocol was immunoSEQ multiplex PCR, while the TCRdb copy is restricted to in-frame clones and leaves out a portion. The data contain around 110,000 clones, around 93% of them singletons. Concerning this clone: Its antigen is as yet unknown.

The rearrangement joins TRBV7-6 to TRBJ1-1, with 7 positions matching TRBD1. The source material was peripheral blood. This clonotype was obtained from a human donor with melanoma. The CDR3 loop reads CASSPNPTGSTLEAFF. The CDR3, as DNA: TGTGCCAGCAGCCCAAATCCGACAGGGAGTACTCTAGAAGCTTTCTTT.